This TCR beta chain derives from a study of cytomegalovirus exposure and HLA in healthy donors. Study-level points and caveats: The classifier, whose performance was assessed in both the original and validation cohorts, reportedly diagnosed cytomegalovirus status with high specificity and sensitivity. TCR clusters originating in the first cohort tended to co-occur in the 120 validation repertoires, according to a later analysis.

Note on this clone: The antigen remains undetermined.

Losses at the gene ends were 4 bases for V and 0 bases for J; bases not matched to a gene: 9. The CDR3 is made up of 16 amino acids. Germline CDR1 reads SGHKS; CDR2 reads YYEKEE (reference sequence). The donors were members of the validation cohort comprising 100 to 150 subjects, separate from the approximately 630-subject first cohort. Libraries were prepared by immunoSEQ multiplex PCR; TCRdb keeps only in-frame clonotypes and omits some of them. Of over 85,000 clones listed, 89% are singletons. The sequencing sample was made of PBMCs. The V gene is TRBV5-5, the J gene TRBJ1-2; 7 bases align to TRBD1. The TCR comes from a woman aged 18-35 years in good health and CMV-seronegative. As DNA, the CDR3 is TGTGCCAGCAGCCGCTCCGGGACAGAAGCTAACTATGGCTACACCTTC. This codes for CASSRSGTEANYGYTF. The full variable domain, rest sourced from reference TRBV5-5 and TRBJ1-2, is DAGVTQSPTHLIKTRGQQVTLRCSPISGHKSVSWYQQVLGQGPQFIFQYYEKEERGRGNFPDRFSARQFPNYSSELNVNALLLGDSALYLCASSRSGTEANYGYTFGSGTRLTVV.